The TCR beta chain under discussion was sequenced for a study of immune cell composition in non-small cell lung cancer. The study's findings and limits: Tumour-associated clones >0.5% occurred in about a third of adenocarcinomas, less than 80% of squamous. Tumour TCR-beta clonality was not significantly tied to smoking pack-years.

Normal lung sampling was at least 3 cm from the tumour, as distant as possible. Template was genomic DNA from frozen, unsorted single-cell suspensions. The protocol was immunoSEQ multiplex PCR, while the TCRdb copy is restricted to in-frame clones and leaves out a portion. The sample shows 3,500 or so clones, 80% to 85% of them seen only once. Germline V CDR1 and CDR2: LGHNA, YNFKEQ. The CDR3 is made up of 17 amino acids. Trimming cost V 4 bases and J 1 base, with 17 bases left between them. Only a few counts were recorded for this clone. Antigen specificity is unknown. The TCR comes from a human donor with non-small cell lung cancer. Sequenced input: non-adjacent lung tissue. The rearrangement links TRBV4-2 to TRBJ2-1; tentatively, D is TRBD1 or TRBD2 (5 bases each). The CDR3 loop is CASSRDLPASSYNEQFF. The DNA of the CDR3 is TGTGCCAGCAGCCGGGACCTCCCCGCGAGTTCCTACAATGAGCAGTTCTTC.